The sequence of this T cell receptor beta chain was determined in a study of blood T cell repertoires in COVID-19. Study summary: Acute and convalescent COVID-19 specimens originated in the United States, Italy and Spain. Nucleic acid was either cDNA or gDNA, and it came from T cells, B-cell-depleted T cells, or PBMCs.

How the authors handled the data: Amplified reference gene primers provided the basis for estimating nucleated cell counts. Measured with immunoSEQ multiplex PCR; TCRdb has only the in-frame clones, and not every one. Clonal size and the V and J genes are those of that table, whereas D and trimming came from the DNA. The table lists over 250,000 clones, 88% of them singletons. The CDR3 extends over 14 amino acids. Trimming removed 3 bases at V and 1 base at J, with 9 bases between. CDR1 is ENHRY and CDR2 is SYGVKD in the germline V gene. The rearrangement joins TRBV10-3 to TRBJ2-5, with D maybe TRBD2 (6 bases). The source is an older woman in a cohort exposed to, infected with or recovered from COVID-19 (not recorded which). Sequenced material: PBMCs or T cells enriched from blood (not recorded which). This CDR3 is CAISDPGLQETQYF. The CDR3 bases are TGTGCCATCAGTGATCCGGGACTCCAAGAGACCCAGTACTTC.